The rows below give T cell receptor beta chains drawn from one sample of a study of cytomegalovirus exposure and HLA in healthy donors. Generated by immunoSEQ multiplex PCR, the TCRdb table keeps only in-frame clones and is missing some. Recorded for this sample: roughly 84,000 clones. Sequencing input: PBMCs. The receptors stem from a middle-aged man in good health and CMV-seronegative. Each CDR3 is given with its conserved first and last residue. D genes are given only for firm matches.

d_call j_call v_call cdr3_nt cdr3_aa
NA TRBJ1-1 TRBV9 TGTGCCAGCAGCGAGCGGGGGGCTACTGAAGCTTTCTTT CASSERGATEAFF
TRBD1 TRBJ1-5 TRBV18 TGTGCCAGCTCACCAAGCGAGGGAGGGACAGGGGGTTTTCAGCCCCAGCATTTT CASSPSEGGTGGFQPQHF
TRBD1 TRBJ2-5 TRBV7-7 TGTGCTAGCAGCAGAAGGGACAGCACGGGGACCCAGTACTTC CASSRRDSTGTQYF
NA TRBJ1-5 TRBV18 TGTGCCAGCTCACCGCAGGGGAATAGCAATCAGCCCCAGCATTTT CASSPQGNSNQPQHF
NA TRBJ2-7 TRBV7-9 TGTGCCAGCAGCTTAGAATTGGGGGCACACGAGCAGTACTTC CASSLELGAHEQYF
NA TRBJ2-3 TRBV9 TGTGCCAGCAGCCTGGTGGGGGCGGATACGCAGTATTTT CASSLVGADTQYF
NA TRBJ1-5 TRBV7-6 TGTGCCAGCAGCCCCGAGAATCAGCCCCAGCATTTT CASSPENQPQHF
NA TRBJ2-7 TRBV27 TGTGCCAGCAGTTCAACCTACGAGCAGTACTTC CASSSTYEQYF
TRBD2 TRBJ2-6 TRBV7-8 TGTGCCAGCAGCATGCCTAGCGGGGTTGGGGCCAACGTCCTGACTTTC CASSMPSGVGANVLTF
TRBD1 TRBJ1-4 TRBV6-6 TGTGCCAGCACGGACAGGGTCGGCGAAAAACTGTTTTTT CASTDRVGEKLFF
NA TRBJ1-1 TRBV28 TGTGCCAGCAGTAGAGGGGGCACTGAAGCTTTCTTT CASSRGGTEAFF
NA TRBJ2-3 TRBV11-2 TGTGCCAGCAGCTTTAGAGATACGCAGTATTTT CASSFRDTQYF
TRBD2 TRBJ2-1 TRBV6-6 TGTGCCAGCAGCCGACTAGCGGGGGGGCATGAGCAGTTCTTC CASSRLAGGHEQFF
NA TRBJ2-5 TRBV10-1 TGCGCCAGCAGTGAGTACACCGAGGGGACCCAGTACTTC CASSEYTEGTQYF
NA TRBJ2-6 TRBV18 TGTGCCAGCTCCCCCGACTTTACTGGGGCCAACGTCCTGACTTTC CASSPDFTGANVLTF
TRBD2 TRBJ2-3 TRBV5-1 TGCGCCAGCAGCTTCTTGGGACTAGCGGGCCGATTCACAGATACGCAGTATTTT CASSFLGLAGRFTDTQYF
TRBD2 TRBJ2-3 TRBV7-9 TGTGCCAGCAGCTTAGGACTAGCGGAAGATACGCAGTATTTT CASSLGLAEDTQYF
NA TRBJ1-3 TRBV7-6 TGTGCCAGCAGCTTAGATCGGGAGGGGTCCTCTGGAAACACCATATATTTT CASSLDREGSSGNTIYF
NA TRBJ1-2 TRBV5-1 TGCGCCAGCAGCTTGACAGCTAATACTAACTATGGCTACACCTTC CASSLTANTNYGYTF
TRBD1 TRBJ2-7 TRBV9 TGTGCCAGCAGCGTAGGACAGGGGAACCTTCCCTACGAGCAGTACTTC CASSVGQGNLPYEQYF